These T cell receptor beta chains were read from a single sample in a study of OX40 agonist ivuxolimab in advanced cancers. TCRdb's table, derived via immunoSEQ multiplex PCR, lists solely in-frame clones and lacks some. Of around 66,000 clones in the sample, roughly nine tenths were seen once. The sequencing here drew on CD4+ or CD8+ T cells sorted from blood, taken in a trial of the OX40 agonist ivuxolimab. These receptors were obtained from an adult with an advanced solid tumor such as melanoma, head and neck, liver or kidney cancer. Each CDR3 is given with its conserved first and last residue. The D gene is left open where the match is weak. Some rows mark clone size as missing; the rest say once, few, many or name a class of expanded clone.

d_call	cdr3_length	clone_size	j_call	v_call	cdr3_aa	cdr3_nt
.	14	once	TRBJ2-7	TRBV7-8	CASSLGQILYEQYF	TGTGCCAGCAGCTTAGGGCAAATTCTCTACGAGCAGTACTTC
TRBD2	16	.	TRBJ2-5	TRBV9	CASSVVAGGPLETQYF	TGTGCCAGCAGCGTAGTAGCGGGGGGGCCGCTAGAGACCCAGTACTTC
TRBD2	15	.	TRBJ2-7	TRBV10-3	CAISEAGGYSYEQYF	TGTGCCATCAGTGAGGCGGGGGGCTATTCCTACGAGCAGTACTTC
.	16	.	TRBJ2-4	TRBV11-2	CASSPGLVLAKNIQYF	TGTGCCAGCAGCCCCGGACTCGTTCTAGCCAAAAACATTCAGTACTTC
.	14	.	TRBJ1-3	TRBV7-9	CASSHPPPRDTIYF	TGTGCCAGCAGCCATCCACCCCCCAGGGACACCATATATTTT
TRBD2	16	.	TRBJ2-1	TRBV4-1	CASSQAASGGVNEQFF	TGCGCCAGCAGCCAAGCGGCTAGCGGGGGAGTGAATGAGCAGTTCTTC
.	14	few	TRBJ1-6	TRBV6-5	CASSPQGGGSPLHF	TGTGCCAGCAGTCCACAGGGTGGGGGTTCACCCCTCCACTTT
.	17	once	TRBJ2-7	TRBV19	CASSIWGAGHSTYEQYF	TGTGCCAGTAGTATTTGGGGGGCGGGGCACAGCACCTACGAGCAGTACTTT
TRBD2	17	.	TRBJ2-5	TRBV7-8	CASSPGTSGTIQETQYF	TGTGCCAGCAGCCCCGGGACTAGCGGGACCATCCAAGAGACCCAGTACTTC
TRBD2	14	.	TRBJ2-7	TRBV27	CASSSGGIGYEQYF	TGTGCCAGCAGTTCGGGAGGGATAGGCTACGAGCAGTACTTC
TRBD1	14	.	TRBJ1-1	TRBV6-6	CASSYSTGAAEAFF	TGTGCCAGCAGTTATTCAACAGGGGCAGCTGAAGCTTTCTTT
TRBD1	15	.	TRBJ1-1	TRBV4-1	CASSHSDRGLTEAFF	TGCGCCAGCAGCCATTCTGACAGGGGGCTGACTGAAGCTTTCTTT
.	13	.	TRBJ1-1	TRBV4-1	CASSQGGVFAAFF	TGCGCCAGCAGCCAAGGAGGGGTTTTTGCAGCTTTCTTT
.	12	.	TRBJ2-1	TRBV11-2	CASSPRADEQFF	TGTGCCAGCAGCCCGAGGGCCGATGAGCAGTTCTTC
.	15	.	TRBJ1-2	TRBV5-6	CASSPPLKENYGYTF	TGTGCCAGCAGCCCCCCCCTAAAGGAAAACTATGGCTACACCTTC
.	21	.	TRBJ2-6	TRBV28	CASSSLNEKSAVSTGANVLTF	TGTGCCAGCAGTTCCTTGAATGAGAAATCCGCGGTCAGCACTGGGGCCAACGTCCTGACTTTC
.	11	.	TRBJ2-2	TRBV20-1	CSIRGDGELFF	TGCAGTATTAGGGGGGACGGGGAGCTGTTTTTT
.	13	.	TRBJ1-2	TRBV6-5	CASSFSRGSGYTF	TGTGCCAGCAGTTTTAGCCGCGGGAGTGGCTACACCTTC
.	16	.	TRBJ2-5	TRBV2	CASSPGTASYQETQYF	TGTGCCAGCAGCCCTGGCACGGCCTCGTACCAAGAGACCCAGTACTTC
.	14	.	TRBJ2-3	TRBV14	CASSQDWDTDTQYF	TGTGCCAGCAGCCAAGACTGGGACACAGATACGCAGTATTTT
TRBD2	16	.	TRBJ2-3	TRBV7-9	CASSPWTSGGTDTQYF	TGTGCCAGCAGCCCCTGGACTAGCGGGGGCACAGATACGCAGTATTTT
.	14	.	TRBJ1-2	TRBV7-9	CASSLADGFYGYTF	TGTGCCAGCAGCTTAGCAGACGGATTCTATGGCTACACCTTC
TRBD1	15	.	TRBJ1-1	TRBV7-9	CASSLGQGTHTEAFF	TGTGCCAGCAGCTTGGGACAGGGAACTCACACTGAAGCTTTCTTT
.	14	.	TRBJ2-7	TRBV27	CASSFAGSRYEQYF	TGTGCCAGCAGTTTCGCAGGGTCTCGCTACGAGCAGTACTTC
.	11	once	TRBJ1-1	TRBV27	CAVRGGTEAFF	TGTGCCGTCCGGGGGGGAACTGAAGCTTTCTTT
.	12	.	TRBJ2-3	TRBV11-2	CASFAVPDTQYF	TGTGCCAGCTTTGCGGTACCAGATACGCAGTATTTT
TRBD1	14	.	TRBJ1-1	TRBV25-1	CASSADRGLTEAFF	TGTGCCAGCAGCGCGGACAGGGGGCTTACTGAAGCTTTCTTT
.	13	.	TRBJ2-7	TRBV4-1	CASSLERPHEQYF	TGCGCCAGCAGCCTGGAACGTCCCCACGAGCAGTACTTC
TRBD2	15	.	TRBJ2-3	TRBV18	CASSSGLASTDTQYF	TGTGCCAGCTCATCGGGACTAGCGAGCACAGATACGCAGTATTTT
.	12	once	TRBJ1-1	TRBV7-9	CASISSQPLAFF	TGTGCCAGCATTTCATCTCAACCCCTAGCTTTCTTT
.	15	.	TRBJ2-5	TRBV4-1	CASSQEGSRGETQYF	TGCGCCAGCAGCCAAGAGGGAAGCAGGGGAGAGACCCAGTACTTC
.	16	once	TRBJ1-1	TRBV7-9	CASSPGTGRKGTEAFF	TGTGCCAGCAGCCCGGGGACCGGGAGGAAAGGCACTGAAGCTTTCTTT
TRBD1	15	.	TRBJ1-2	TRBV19	CASSIDREVWDGYTF	TGTGCCAGTAGTATTGACAGGGAGGTGTGGGATGGCTACACCTTC
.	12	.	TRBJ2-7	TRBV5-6	CASSPGQNEQYF	TGTGCCAGCAGCCCCGGACAGAACGAGCAGTACTTC
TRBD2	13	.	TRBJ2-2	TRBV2	CARSGENTGELFF	TGTGCCAGAAGCGGGGAGAACACCGGGGAGCTGTTTTTT
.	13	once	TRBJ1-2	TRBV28	CASSPTGGNGYTF	TGTGCCAGCAGTCCTACAGGAGGAAATGGCTACACCTTC
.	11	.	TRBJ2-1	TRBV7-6	CASSLSNEQFF	TGTGCCAGCAGCTTAAGCAATGAGCAGTTCTTC
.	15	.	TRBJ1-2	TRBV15	CATSSQVQSIYGYTF	TGTGCCACCAGCAGCCAGGTCCAGAGCATCTATGGCTACACCTTC
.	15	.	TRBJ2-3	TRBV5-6	CASSLAPSVVNTQYF	TGTGCCAGCAGCTTGGCTCCGTCCGTCGTGAATACGCAGTATTTT
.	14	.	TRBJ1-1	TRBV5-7	CASRLRGANTEAFF	TGTGCCAGCCGACTTCGGGGGGCGAACACTGAAGCTTTCTTT
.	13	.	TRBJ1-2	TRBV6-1	CASTEGRIYGYTF	TGTGCCAGCACCGAGGGACGGATCTATGGCTACACCTTC
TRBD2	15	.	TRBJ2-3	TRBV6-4	CASSEGGGAEDTQYF	TGTGCCAGCAGTGAGGGCGGGGGGGCTGAAGATACGCAGTATTTT
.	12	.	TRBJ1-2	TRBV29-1	CSVERQGYGYTF	TGCAGCGTTGAGCGGCAGGGCTATGGCTACACCTTC